This TCR beta chain came from a study of metastatic and nonmetastatic thyroid tumors. Through MiXCR, TCRdb re-clonotyped the PCR reads. This table holds over 5,500 clones, 25% to 30% found once. Nobody among the patients had been given any treatment before thyroid surgery. V lost 1 base, J lost 0 bases, and 13 bases lay in between. This CDR3 region has 16 residues. Germline V gives CDR1 SGHVS, CDR2 FQNEAQ. Sequencing was performed on adjacent normal tissue. This chain connects TRBV7-8 to TRBJ2-7; D remains unclear. The origin of this receptor is a male donor with papillary thyroid cancer or a benign thyroid nodule (not recorded which). Some clones in this sample may be carry-over from other donors' samples. The CDR3 here is CASSLGFVGLSYEQYF. The CDR3 coding sequence is TGTGCCAGCAGCTTAGGGTTTGTTGGGCTCTCCTACGAGCAGTACTTC.